A selection of T cell receptor beta chains follows, all from one sample in a study of patients and donors after allogeneic stem cell transplantation. MiXCR, run by TCRdb on the RT-PCR reads, gives a single entry per CDR3 protein. The table has about 960,000 distinct CDR3 sequences, about a sixth seen once; the top ten hold around 6%. The sample was blood, either unsorted or a sorted T cell fraction (not recorded which). Receptors were obtained from a human donor who was either an allogeneic HSCT recipient or a stem cell or donor lymphocyte infusion donor (not recorded which). It is not recorded whose cells these are; they may come from a transplant donor. Each CDR3 is given with its conserved first and last residue. Each record gives: clone size, J gene, V gene, D gene, CDR3 DNA, CDR3 protein. A D gene is named only where the DNA matches it firmly. A row's size may be missing; if present it is once, few, many or a size class.

few TRBJ2-7 TRBV7-9 . TGTGCCAGCAGCTTAGATGGGCGCGGGGTTCACGAGCAGTACTTC CASSLDGRGVHEQYF
. TRBJ2-3 TRBV11-2 TRBD1 TGTGCCAGCAGCTTTCGAATCTCCGGGACAGACGACACAGATACGCAGTATTTT CASSFRISGTDDTDTQYF
. TRBJ1-5 TRBV5-5 . TGTGCCAGCAGCTTGGGTCCGGCGGATAATCAGCCCCAGCATTTT CASSLGPADNQPQHF
. TRBJ2-3 TRBV4-2 . TGTGCCAGCAGCCAAGTCAGCGGGCCGGGAGATACGCAGTATTTT CASSQVSGPGDTQYF
few TRBJ2-3 TRBV6-1 . TGTGCCAGCAGGGCGACTAGTCGGACTTTTGCCGATACGCAGTATTTT CASRATSRTFADTQYF
. TRBJ1-3 TRBV4-3 . TGCGCCAGCAGCCCCCGCCACCGGGGGCCTGGAAACACCATATATTTT CASSPRHRGPGNTIYF
few TRBJ2-7 TRBV12-3/TRBV12-4 . TGTGCCAGCAGAACAGGGAAGGGCTCCTACGAGCAGTACTTC CASRTGKGSYEQYF
. TRBJ2-2 TRBV20-1 . TGCAGTGCTAGTTCGGAGGGTCCCGGGGAGCTGTTTTTT CSASSEGPGELFF
few TRBJ2-4 TRBV7-2 . TGTGCCAGCAGCCTAAGTGGGGTGGGAGCCAAAAACATTCAGTACTTC CASSLSGVGAKNIQYF
. TRBJ2-3 TRBV4-2 TRBD2 TGTGCCAGCAGCCAAGTTAAAGCGGGGGGACTTGATACGCAGTATTTT CASSQVKAGGLDTQYF
. TRBJ2-1 TRBV12-3/TRBV12-4 TRBD2 TGTGCCAGCACGGGGGGACTAGCGGGCGGGGAGCAGTTCTTC CASTGGLAGGEQFF
few TRBJ1-4 TRBV6-5 . TGTGCCAGCAGTTACTCGAAGAATGAAAAACTGTTTTTT CASSYSKNEKLFF
many TRBJ1-3 TRBV4-2 . TGTGCCAGCAGCATCCTAGACTCTGGAAACACCATATATTTT CASSILDSGNTIYF
few TRBJ2-1 TRBV24-1 TRBD1 TGTGCCACCAGTGATTCCGGGACAGGGGGGTTCTTC CATSDSGTGGFF